Each of the 8 T cell receptor beta chains below was sequenced from the same sample in a study of early T cells in non-severe SARS-CoV-2 infection. TCRdb used MiXCR to reprocess the 5' RACE reads, holding one entry per CDR3 protein. The repertoire consists of tens of thousands of distinct CDR3 sequences, with around 6% occurring once and the leading ten covering around 12%. Sequencing used whole blood. Receptor source: an adult who was a healthcare worker with PCR-confirmed SARS-CoV-2 infection or an uninfected control (not recorded which).

This clonotype has ten or more counts. The CDR3 DNA reads as TGCGCCAGCAGCTTGGACGGGGACTATGGCTACACCTTC. Encoded protein: CASSLDGDYGYTF. This chain links TRBV5-1 with TRBJ1-2; D not resolved. V was cut by 0 bases and J by 3 bases, with 6 bases left in between. This CDR3 contains 13 residues. CDR1 and CDR2 (germline): SGHRS, YFSETQ.

This clonotype was seen a handful of times. V usage is TRBV9 and J usage is TRBJ2-7, with D perhaps being TRBD1 or TRBD2 (5 bases each). CDR3 length: 16 residues. The V gene lost 4 bases and the J gene lost 2 bases, with 19 bases spanning the gap. Germline values: CDR1 SGDLS, CDR2 YYNGEE. The CDR3 loop reads CASSPTPGPTPYEQYF. Here the CDR3 DNA reads TGTGCCAGCAGCCCTACTCCGGGACCCACTCCCTACGAGCAGTACTTC.

The chain carries TRBV20-1 and TRBJ1-2; 9 nucleotides align to TRBD1. V was clipped by 6 bases and J by 7 bases; unmatched bases: 9. Looked up from germline, CDR1 is DFQATT and CDR2 is SNEGSKA (reference sequence). The CDR3 loop spans 13 amino acids. In DNA, the CDR3 is TGCAGTGCCCGACTGGGACAGGGTATTGGCTACACCTTC. This codes for CSARLGQGIGYTF.

This clonotype was seen ten or more times. V is TRBV10-3 and J is TRBJ1-1; 7 bases map to TRBD1. CDR1 is ENHRY and CDR2 is SYGVKD in the germline V gene. V lost 6 bases and J lost 4; bases outside the gene matches: 5. The CDR3 sequence is 13 residues long. The CDR3 sequence is CAISPTGITEAFF. The CDR3 coding sequence is TGTGCCATCAGCCCGACAGGGATCACTGAAGCTTTCTTT.

This clonotype was found many times. This chain's CDR3 is CASSQGRGTETQYF. The CDR3 DNA is TGTGCCAGCAGCCAAGGACGAGGGACAGAGACCCAGTACTTC. This chain uses TRBV7-2 with TRBJ2-5; D tentatively fits TRBD1 or TRBD2 (5 bases each). V lost 5 bases and J 4 bases, leaving 14 bases between the germline ends. Looked up from germline, CDR1 is SGHTA and CDR2 is FQGNSA. CDR3 size: 14 residues.

The chain joins TRBV23-1 to TRBJ1-3; 9 nucleotides align to TRBD1. TRBV23-1 is an ORF, with its function uncertain. The CDR3 totals 18 residues. With 6 bases clipped from V and 0 bases from J, the junction kept 12 bases outside the gene matches. The CDR3 DNA reads TGCGCCAGCAGACCTACTCCGGGACAGGGTCACTCTGGAAACACCATATATTTT. It translates to CASRPTPGQGHSGNTIYF.

This clonotype was picked up many times. The chain has TRBV6-5 and TRBJ1-1; D is ambiguous. Trimming shortened V by 0 bases and J by 3 bases, and 5 bases separated the two germline ends. The CDR3 spans 13 residues. Looked up from germline, CDR1 is MNHEY and CDR2 is SVGAGI. Here the CDR3 DNA reads TGTGCCAGCAGTTACTCGGGATACACTGAAGCTTTCTTT. Protein sequence: CASSYSGYTEAFF.

Comment on this clonotype: A much larger clonotype is one base distant, so this may be a read error. The chain combines TRBV5-1 with TRBJ2-3; TRBD2 matches 8 bases. The length of the CDR3 is 15 residues. V gave up 4 bases and J gave up 6 bases; unmatched junction bases: 10. The germline V gene encodes CDR1 SGHRS and CDR2 YFSETQ. This CDR3 is CASSAGLVGVDTQYF. For the CDR3, the DNA is TGCGCCAGCAGCGCGGGACTAGTGGGGGTGGATACGCAGTATTTT. The variable domain in full, with the rest retrieved from reference TRBV5-1 and TRBJ2-3, is KAGVTQTPRYLIKTRGQQVTLSCSPISGHRSVSWYQQTPGQGLQFLFEYFSETQRNKGNFPGRFSGRQFSNSRSEMNVSTLELGDSALYLCASSAGLVGVDTQYFGPGTRLTVL.